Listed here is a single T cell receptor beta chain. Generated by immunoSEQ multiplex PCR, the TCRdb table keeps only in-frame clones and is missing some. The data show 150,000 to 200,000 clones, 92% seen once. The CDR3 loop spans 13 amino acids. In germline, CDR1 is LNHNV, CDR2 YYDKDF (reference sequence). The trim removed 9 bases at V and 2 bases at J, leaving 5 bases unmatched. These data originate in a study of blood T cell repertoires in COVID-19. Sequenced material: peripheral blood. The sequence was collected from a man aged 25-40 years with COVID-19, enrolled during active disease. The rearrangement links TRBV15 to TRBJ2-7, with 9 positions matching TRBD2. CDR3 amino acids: CATAGGRTYEQYF. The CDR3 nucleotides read TGTGCCACAGCGGGGGGTAGAACCTACGAGCAGTACTTC.